A selection of T cell receptor beta chains follows, all from one sample in a study of T cell changes during pregnancy in multiple sclerosis. Profiled with immunoSEQ multiplex PCR; TCRdb holds only in-frame clones, not every one. The table includes about 68,000 clones, 92% detected once. The sequences come from peripheral blood, collected in the second trimester of pregnancy. The origin of the receptors is a female donor in good health, enrolled as a control in a pregnancy study. Each CDR3 is given with its conserved first and last residue. Fields, in order: V gene, D gene, clone size, J gene, CDR3 protein, CDR3 DNA. D genes are given only for firm matches. Not all rows give a size; the values are once, few, many and, for expanded clones, a class.

v_call: TRBV28; d_call: NA; clone_size: NA; j_call: TRBJ1-2; cdr3_aa: CASSLSQGYGYTF; cdr3_nt: TGTGCCAGCAGTTTATCCCAGGGATATGGCTACACCTTC
v_call: TRBV27; d_call: TRBD1; clone_size: NA; j_call: TRBJ2-7; cdr3_aa: CASSFGTGGFYEQYF; cdr3_nt: TGTGCCAGCAGTTTCGGGACAGGGGGCTTCTACGAGCAGTACTTC
v_call: TRBV27; d_call: NA; clone_size: NA; j_call: TRBJ2-5; cdr3_aa: CASITTTGGNETQYF; cdr3_nt: TGTGCCAGCATAACCACAACCGGGGGAAATGAGACCCAGTACTTC
v_call: TRBV28; d_call: TRBD1; clone_size: NA; j_call: TRBJ1-1; cdr3_aa: CASSLFDRVAFF; cdr3_nt: TGTGCCAGCAGTTTATTTGACAGGGTCGCTTTCTTT
v_call: TRBV5-4; d_call: NA; clone_size: NA; j_call: TRBJ2-1; cdr3_aa: CASSPSSYNEQFF; cdr3_nt: TGTGCCAGCAGCCCTAGCTCCTACAATGAGCAGTTCTTC
v_call: TRBV28; d_call: TRBD1; clone_size: NA; j_call: TRBJ1-4; cdr3_aa: CASTYGGGNEKTVF; cdr3_nt: TGTGCCAGCACCTACGGAGGGGGCAATGAAAAAACTGTTTTT
v_call: TRBV28; d_call: NA; clone_size: NA; j_call: TRBJ1-5; cdr3_aa: CASSSPGLNQPQHF; cdr3_nt: TGTGCCAGCAGTTCGCCGGGTCTCAATCAGCCCCAGCATTTT
v_call: TRBV18; d_call: NA; clone_size: NA; j_call: TRBJ1-3; cdr3_aa: CASSPGRDSGNTIYF; cdr3_nt: TGTGCCAGCTCACCAGGGAGGGACTCTGGAAACACCATATATTTT
v_call: TRBV4-3; d_call: NA; clone_size: NA; j_call: TRBJ2-7; cdr3_aa: CASSQDPITYEQYF; cdr3_nt: TGCGCCAGCAGCCAAGACCCGATCACCTACGAGCAGTACTTC
v_call: TRBV4-2; d_call: NA; clone_size: NA; j_call: TRBJ2-2; cdr3_aa: CASSLTREVTGELFF; cdr3_nt: TGTGCCAGCAGCCTGACTAGAGAAGTGACCGGGGAGCTGTTTTTT
v_call: TRBV19; d_call: NA; clone_size: NA; j_call: TRBJ1-5; cdr3_aa: CASSEQGQPQHF; cdr3_nt: TGTGCCAGTAGTGAACAGGGTCAGCCCCAGCATTTT
v_call: TRBV5-4; d_call: TRBD2; clone_size: NA; j_call: TRBJ2-7; cdr3_aa: CASSRGRESSYEQYF; cdr3_nt: TGTGCCAGCAGCCGGGGGAGGGAGTCTTCCTACGAGCAGTACTTC
v_call: TRBV4-3; d_call: NA; clone_size: NA; j_call: TRBJ1-5; cdr3_aa: CASSHEGDSNQPQHF; cdr3_nt: TGCGCCAGCAGCCATGAGGGGGATAGCAATCAGCCCCAGCATTTT
v_call: TRBV6-1; d_call: NA; clone_size: once; j_call: TRBJ1-2; cdr3_aa: CASNPRAKYTF; cdr3_nt: TGTGCCAGCAATCCCAGGGCAAAATACACCTTC
v_call: TRBV4-3; d_call: TRBD2; clone_size: NA; j_call: TRBJ2-5; cdr3_aa: CASSQDVAGAEYQETQYF; cdr3_nt: TGCGCCAGCAGCCAAGATGTAGCGGGAGCTGAGTACCAAGAGACCCAGTACTTC
v_call: TRBV7-2; d_call: NA; clone_size: NA; j_call: TRBJ1-5; cdr3_aa: CASSLVISNQPQHF; cdr3_nt: TGTGCCAGCAGCTTAGTAATTAGCAATCAGCCCCAGCATTTT
v_call: TRBV10-1; d_call: NA; clone_size: NA; j_call: TRBJ2-2; cdr3_aa: CASTLTRTGELFF; cdr3_nt: TGCGCCAGCACCCTGACAAGGACCGGGGAGCTGTTTTTT
v_call: TRBV27; d_call: NA; clone_size: NA; j_call: TRBJ2-2; cdr3_aa: CASSQGRDPHTGELFF; cdr3_nt: TGTGCCAGCAGCCAAGGGCGGGACCCACACACCGGGGAGCTGTTTTTT
v_call: TRBV28; d_call: TRBD1; clone_size: few; j_call: TRBJ1-2; cdr3_aa: CASSLIGTVYGYTF; cdr3_nt: TGTGCCAGCAGTTTGATCGGGACAGTTTATGGCTACACCTTC
v_call: TRBV30; d_call: NA; clone_size: NA; j_call: TRBJ1-4; cdr3_aa: CAGWGTTNEKLFF; cdr3_nt: TGTGCCGGATGGGGCACAACTAATGAAAAACTGTTTTTT
v_call: TRBV6-1; d_call: NA; clone_size: NA; j_call: TRBJ1-4; cdr3_aa: CASRLGGAGEKLFF; cdr3_nt: TGTGCCAGCAGGTTGGGGGGGGCTGGTGAAAAACTGTTTTTT
v_call: TRBV4-1; d_call: NA; clone_size: NA; j_call: TRBJ1-2; cdr3_aa: CASSQDNSANYGYTF; cdr3_nt: TGCGCCAGCAGCCAAGATAATTCGGCTAACTATGGCTACACCTTC
v_call: TRBV19; d_call: NA; clone_size: NA; j_call: TRBJ1-1; cdr3_aa: CASSIQQGNTEAFF; cdr3_nt: TGTGCCAGTAGTATCCAACAGGGGAACACTGAAGCTTTCTTT
v_call: TRBV5-1; d_call: TRBD2; clone_size: NA; j_call: TRBJ2-3; cdr3_aa: CASSSGLAGGPYTDTQYF; cdr3_nt: TGCGCCAGCAGCTCTGGACTAGCGGGAGGGCCTTATACAGATACGCAGTATTTT
v_call: TRBV28; d_call: NA; clone_size: NA; j_call: TRBJ1-3; cdr3_aa: CASSPGLSGNTIYF; cdr3_nt: TGTGCCAGCAGCCCAGGGTTATCTGGAAACACCATATATTTT
v_call: TRBV27; d_call: NA; clone_size: NA; j_call: TRBJ2-7; cdr3_aa: CASRGAGNGYEQYF; cdr3_nt: TGTGCCAGCAGGGGGGCAGGGAATGGCTACGAGCAGTACTTC
v_call: TRBV15; d_call: TRBD1; clone_size: NA; j_call: TRBJ2-7; cdr3_aa: CATSRGGTGVSYEQYF; cdr3_nt: TGTGCCACCAGCAGAGGGGGGACAGGTGTTTCCTACGAGCAGTACTTC
v_call: TRBV5-1; d_call: TRBD2; clone_size: once; j_call: TRBJ2-3; cdr3_aa: CASSSRTTSGARDTQYF; cdr3_nt: TGCGCCAGCAGCTCCCGTACGACTAGCGGGGCTCGAGATACGCAGTATTTT
v_call: TRBV19; d_call: NA; clone_size: NA; j_call: TRBJ1-5; cdr3_aa: CASSIGRGYSNQPQHF; cdr3_nt: TGTGCCAGTAGTATTGGGAGGGGCTATAGCAATCAGCCCCAGCATTTT
v_call: TRBV27; d_call: TRBD1; clone_size: NA; j_call: TRBJ2-1; cdr3_aa: CASSGGQGPPIDNEQFF; cdr3_nt: TGTGCCAGCAGTGGGGGACAGGGTCCGCCAATTGACAATGAGCAGTTCTTC
v_call: TRBV19; d_call: TRBD1; clone_size: NA; j_call: TRBJ1-6; cdr3_aa: CASSIRTGVTSPLHF; cdr3_nt: TGTGCCAGTAGTATAAGGACAGGGGTGACTTCACCCCTCCACTTT
v_call: TRBV27; d_call: TRBD2; clone_size: NA; j_call: TRBJ2-1; cdr3_aa: CASSLSSRLAGGPNEQFF; cdr3_nt: TGTGCCAGCAGTTTATCCTCTCGACTAGCGGGGGGGCCCAATGAGCAGTTCTTC
v_call: TRBV6-5; d_call: TRBD2; clone_size: NA; j_call: TRBJ2-7; cdr3_aa: CASTGLASSYEQYF; cdr3_nt: TGTGCCAGCACAGGACTAGCGAGCTCCTACGAGCAGTACTTC
v_call: TRBV4-1; d_call: NA; clone_size: NA; j_call: TRBJ2-1; cdr3_aa: CASSQDIGTPGNEQFF; cdr3_nt: TGCGCCAGCAGCCAAGACATTGGGACTCCGGGCAATGAGCAGTTCTTC
v_call: TRBV7-2; d_call: NA; clone_size: NA; j_call: TRBJ2-7; cdr3_aa: CASSDKAEFLSYEQYF; cdr3_nt: TGTGCCAGCAGCGACAAAGCGGAATTCCTCTCCTACGAGCAGTACTTC
v_call: TRBV5-5; d_call: TRBD2; clone_size: NA; j_call: TRBJ2-5; cdr3_aa: CASSWRLAGYQETQYF; cdr3_nt: TGTGCCAGCAGCTGGAGGCTAGCGGGGTACCAAGAGACCCAGTACTTC
v_call: TRBV19; d_call: NA; clone_size: NA; j_call: TRBJ1-5; cdr3_aa: CASSIGTSDQPQHF; cdr3_nt: TGTGCCAGTAGTATCGGGACATCAGATCAGCCCCAGCATTTT
v_call: TRBV7-8; d_call: TRBD2; clone_size: NA; j_call: TRBJ2-7; cdr3_aa: CASSPNLIREVVREQYF; cdr3_nt: TGTGCCAGCAGCCCTAATCTAATTCGGGAGGTTGTTCGCGAGCAGTACTTC
v_call: TRBV28; d_call: TRBD1; clone_size: once; j_call: TRBJ1-2; cdr3_aa: CASSLTGNYGYTF; cdr3_nt: TGTGCCAGCAGTTTGACAGGGAACTATGGCTACACCTTC
v_call: TRBV25-1; d_call: NA; clone_size: once; j_call: TRBJ1-4; cdr3_aa: CASRAGNEKLFF; cdr3_nt: TGTGCCAGCAGGGCAGGGAATGAAAAACTGTTTTTT
v_call: TRBV11-2; d_call: NA; clone_size: NA; j_call: TRBJ1-4; cdr3_aa: CASSLLLATNEKLFF; cdr3_nt: TGTGCCAGCAGCTTGTTACTTGCAACTAATGAAAAACTGTTTTTT
v_call: TRBV28; d_call: TRBD1; clone_size: NA; j_call: TRBJ1-1; cdr3_aa: CASSFGQGEAFF; cdr3_nt: TGTGCCAGCAGTTTCGGACAGGGAGAAGCTTTCTTT
v_call: TRBV4-1; d_call: NA; clone_size: NA; j_call: TRBJ2-3; cdr3_aa: CASSQAKRRVRSDTQYF; cdr3_nt: TGCGCCAGCAGCCAGGCAAAACGCAGGGTTAGGTCAGATACGCAGTATTTT